Listed here are 4 T cell receptor beta chains from one sample, sequenced in a study of blood T cell repertoires in COVID-19 (dated by TCRdb to the early 2020s). The library was obtained by the immunoSEQ multiplex PCR assay. Entries here come from immuneACCESS through TCRdb and include only in-frame sequences with V and J called. Some clones fail to appear in such tables; in the studies checked, an unresolved V gene covers under half of the shortfall, and the cause of the remainder is unknown. Within this sample are approximately 110,000 clones, with roughly nine tenths of them counted one time only. Together, the top ten hold under 5% of the sample. Specimen: peripheral blood. The receptor set was obtained from a man aged 35 to 55 with acute or convalescent COVID-19.

The rearrangement links TRBV9 to TRBJ1-2; 9 nucleotides line up with TRBD1. This CDR3 contains 14 residues. CDR1 and CDR2 (germline): SGDLS, YYNGEE. The V and J ends lost 4 bases and 0 bases, in that order; junction bases with no gene match: 1. The DNA for the CDR3 is TGTGCCAGCAGCCGACAGGGGGCTAACTATGGCTACACCTTC. Translation: CASSRQGANYGYTF. The whole variable domain, remainder taken from reference TRBV9 and TRBJ1-2, is DSGVTQTPKHLITATGQRVTLRCSPRSGDLSVYWYQQSLDQGLQFLIQYYNGEERAKGNILERFSAQQFPDLHSELNLSSLELGDSALYFCASSRQGANYGYTFGSGTRLTVV.

V and J are TRBV6-6 and TRBJ2-7; 15 nucleotides align to TRBD2. Looked up from germline, CDR1 is MNHNY and CDR2 is SVGAGI (reference sequence). V dropped 5 bases and J dropped 7; count of bases not matched to a gene: 9. The CDR3 length is 16 residues. Here the CDR3 DNA reads TGTGCCAGCAGTAGCGGACTAGCGGGAGGGCCGGGGGAGCAGTACTTC. Its protein is CASSSGLAGGPGEQYF.

The chain recombines TRBV19 with TRBJ1-6, with 10 positions matching TRBD1. The CDR3 sequence is 16 residues long. In germline, CDR1 is LNHDA, CDR2 SQIVND (reference sequence). The ends lost 6 bases at V and 8 bases at J; junction bases unmatched: 10. The CDR3 DNA reads TGTGCCAGTAGCGTTGTTAGAGGGACAGGGGATTCACCCCTCCACTTT. The encoded protein is CASSVVRGTGDSPLHF.

The chain joins TRBV9 to TRBJ1-3; 11 bases map to TRBD1. CDR3 size: 15 residues. The V segment lost 2 bases and the J segment 8 bases; nucleotides outside the gene matches: 6. From germline, CDR1 is SGDLS and CDR2 YYNGEE. CDR3 bases: TGTGCCAGCAGCGTCCGGACAGGGGGCGGGGACACCATATATTTT. Residues: CASSVRTGGGDTIYF. The entire variable domain, with the rest obtained from reference TRBV9 and TRBJ1-3, is as follows: DSGVTQTPKHLITATGQRVTLRCSPRSGDLSVYWYQQSLDQGLQFLIQYYNGEERAKGNILERFSAQQFPDLHSELNLSSLELGDSALYFCASSVRTGGGDTIYFGEGSWLTVV.